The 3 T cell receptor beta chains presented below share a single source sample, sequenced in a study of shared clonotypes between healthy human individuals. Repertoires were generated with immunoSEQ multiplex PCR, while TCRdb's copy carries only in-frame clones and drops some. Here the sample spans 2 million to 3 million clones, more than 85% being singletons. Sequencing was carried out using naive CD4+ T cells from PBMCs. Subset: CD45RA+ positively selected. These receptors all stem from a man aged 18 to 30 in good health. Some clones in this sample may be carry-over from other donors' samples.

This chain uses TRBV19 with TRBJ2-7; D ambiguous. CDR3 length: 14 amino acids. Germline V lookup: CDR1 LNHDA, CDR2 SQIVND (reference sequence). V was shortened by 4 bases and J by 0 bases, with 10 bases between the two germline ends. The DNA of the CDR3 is TGTGCCAGTAGTACGGGTGGTTACTCCTACGAGCAGTACTTC. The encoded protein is CASSTGGYSYEQYF. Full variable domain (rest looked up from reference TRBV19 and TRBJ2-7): DGGITQSPKYLFRKEGQNVTLSCEQNLNHDAMYWYRQDPGQGLRLIYYSQIVNDFQKGDIAEGYSVSREKKESFPLTVTSAQKNPTAFYLCASSTGGYSYEQYFGPGTRLTVT.

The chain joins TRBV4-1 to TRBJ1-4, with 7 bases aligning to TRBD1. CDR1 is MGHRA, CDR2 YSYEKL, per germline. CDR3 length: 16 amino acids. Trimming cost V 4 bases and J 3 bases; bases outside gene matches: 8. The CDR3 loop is CASSRPTGTSNEKLFF. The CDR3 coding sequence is TGCGCCAGCAGCCGTCCGACAGGGACGTCTAATGAAAAACTGTTTTTT.

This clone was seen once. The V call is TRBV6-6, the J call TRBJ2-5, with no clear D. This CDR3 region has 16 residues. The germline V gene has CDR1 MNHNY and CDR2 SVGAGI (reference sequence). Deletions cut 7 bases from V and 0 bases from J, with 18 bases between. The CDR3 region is CASTPWRLTYQETQYF. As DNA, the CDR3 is TGTGCCAGCACCCCTTGGCGCCTTACGTACCAAGAGACCCAGTACTTC.